This T cell receptor beta chain derives from a study of blood T cell repertoires in COVID-19. Study-level background: Researchers got acute and convalescent COVID-19 samples from the United States, Italy and Spain.

Repertoires were generated with immunoSEQ multiplex PCR, while TCRdb's copy carries only in-frame clones and drops some. The sample carries approximately 150,000 clones, 85% to 90% recorded once. Trimming took 3 bases from V and 2 from J; bases not matched to a gene: 3. In germline, CDR1 is SGDLS, CDR2 YYNGEE. The CDR3 covers 14 residues. The J gene is TRBJ2-7, the V gene TRBV9; 9 bases are shared with TRBD1. The sequenced sample was peripheral blood. This receptor was obtained from a woman aged 55-69 years with acute or convalescent COVID-19. This CDR3 reads CASSGGQGTYEQYF. Here the CDR3 DNA reads TGTGCCAGCAGCGGGGGACAGGGAACCTACGAGCAGTACTTC. Supplemented by reference TRBV9 and TRBJ2-7, the full variable domain reads DSGVTQTPKHLITATGQRVTLRCSPRSGDLSVYWYQQSLDQGLQFLIQYYNGEERAKGNILERFSAQQFPDLHSELNLSSLELGDSALYFCASSGGQGTYEQYFGPGTRLTVT.